One and the same sample provided the 5 T cell receptor beta chains below, sequenced in a study of blood T cell repertoires in COVID-19. Assay used: immunoSEQ multiplex PCR; TCRdb lists only in-frame clones, some missing. The sample lists roughly 80,000 clones; less than 90% were seen once. Sequenced input: peripheral blood. The receptors were gathered from a man aged 50 to 59 with acute or convalescent COVID-19.

This clone was recorded once. The chain links TRBV9 to TRBJ2-1; 7 bases are shared with TRBD2. The CDR3 sequence is 15 residues long. Germline CDR1 reads SGDLS; CDR2 reads YYNGEE. V was clipped by 4 bases and J by 2 bases; unmatched bases: 6. In DNA form, the CDR3 reads TGTGCCAGCAGCCTAAGGGAGGGTACCTACAATGAGCAGTTCTTC. Residues: CASSLREGTYNEQFF.

This chain joins TRBV7-2 and TRBJ2-3, with 7 bases matching TRBD2. V shed 2 bases, J shed 0 bases, and the junction held 2 bases outside the gene matches. CDR1 and CDR2 from the germline V gene are SGHTA and FQGNSA. CDR3 length: 15 amino acids. The chain's CDR3 is CASSLQRGSTDTQYF. CDR3 coding DNA: TGTGCCAGCAGCTTACAGCGGGGCAGCACAGATACGCAGTATTTT.

The chain uses TRBV3-1 (or the pseudogene TRBV3-2) and TRBJ1-1, with D possibly matching TRBD1 (5 bases). Germline CDR1 LGHDT, CDR2 YNNKEL (reference sequence). This CDR3 has 14 amino acids. Trimming removed 8 bases at V and 1 base at J, with 14 bases between. DNA of the CDR3: TGTGCCAGCTCGACAGTAAATGCGAACACTGAAGCTTTCTTT. It yields the protein CASSTVNANTEAFF.

V gene TRBV6-5 combines with J gene TRBJ1-5, with D perhaps TRBD1 (6 bases). CDR3 size: 14 residues. The germline CDR1 and CDR2 sequences are MNHEY and SVGAGI. Trimming shortened V by 7 bases and J by 6 bases, and 16 bases separated the two germline ends. The CDR3 loop reads CASTQGWGSQPQHF. Here the CDR3 DNA reads TGTGCCAGCACCCAGGGGTGGGGGTCTCAGCCCCAGCATTTT.

J is TRBJ1-2 and V is TRBV7-9; tentative D call: TRBD1 (6 bases). V lost 3 bases to trimming and J lost 6 bases, with 14 bases between them. The germline gives CDR1 SEHNR, CDR2 FQNEAQ (reference sequence). The CDR3 runs to 14 residues. CDR3: CASSFPEQGHGYTF. CDR3 bases: TGTGCCAGCAGCTTCCCCGAACAGGGCCATGGCTACACCTTC.